This T cell receptor (beta chain) was retrieved from a study of blood T cell repertoires in COVID-19. Across the study: Collection of acute and convalescent COVID-19 samples took place in the United States, Italy and Spain.

Trimming took 0 bases from V and 5 from J, leaving 11 bases between them. CDR3 length: 13 amino acids. The germline CDR1 and CDR2 sequences are GTSNPN and SVGIG (reference sequence). Study processing details: Amplification of reference gene primers was used by the study to estimate nucleated cell counts. Measured with immunoSEQ multiplex PCR; TCRdb has only the in-frame clones, and not every one. V and J calls and clone size are given by that table; D and trimming were obtained from the DNA. This sample has 200,000 to 250,000 clones, with nearly 90% found just once. This sequence joins TRBV30 and TRBJ2-7; maybe TRBD2 (5 bases). The TCR sequence derives from a woman younger than 30 who had recovered from COVID-19. The sample consisted of peripheral blood. The CDR3, as DNA: TGTGCCTGGAGTGTTTCCCACGGGGACGAGCAGTACTTC. Protein product: CAWSVSHGDEQYF.